This entry concerns a single T cell receptor beta chain. No antigen is known for it. TCRdb redid the calling of the 5' RACE reads with MiXCR, one entry per CDR3 protein. This sample has under 300,000 distinct CDR3 sequences, with less than 9% found just once. This record belongs to a study of T cells after yellow fever vaccination. Germline V CDR1 and CDR2: SSHAT, FNYEAQ (reference sequence). This CDR3 contains 17 residues. V shed 1 base and J shed 1 base, with 17 bases lying between them. Study-wide results and caveats: Abundant bulk-derived clonotypes could contaminate FACS-sorted repertoires. Although the secondary response was weaker, it peaked faster, at day 5 versus 15. Most primary-vaccination clones reappeared after the booster (approximately 97% CD4, about 90% CD8).

The TCR originated in a man aged 25-45 years who received the YFV17D yellow fever vaccine. The genes are TRBV7-7 and TRBJ2-7, with D possibly being TRBD1 (5 bases). Here the sequenced sample was CD4+ T cells sorted from PBMCs, taken 15 days after the yellow fever booster vaccination. DNA for the CDR3: TGTGCCAGCAGCTTAGGAAGTGGGGCAGGACGTTCCTACGAGCAGTACTTC. Translated, it gives CASSLGSGAGRSYEQYF.